These 7 T cell receptor beta chains were all obtained from the same sample, sequenced in a study of blood T cells in healthy people across ages. Together with a sample-barcoded 5' primer, a J-beta primer mix was included in a second PCR lasting roughly 6 to 12 cycles. MiXCR, applied by TCRdb to the 5' RACE reads, yields one record per CDR3 protein. The sample contains roughly 1.5 million distinct CDR3 sequences, 35% to 45% of which appear only once. The sequenced material came from blood. The source is a woman between 18 and 29 years old in good health.

This chain connects TRBV5-1 to TRBJ1-2; D is undetermined. CDR1 is SGHRS, CDR2 YFSETQ, per germline. V shed 0 bases and J shed 8 bases, with 8 bases lying between them. This CDR3 has 12 amino acids. DNA for the CDR3: TGCGCCAGCAGCTTGGACAGCAGCGGCTACACCTTC. As protein: CASSLDSSGYTF.

This clonotype was counted between two and nine times. This sequence may be a read error, since a much larger clone differs from it by one base. The rearrangement uses TRBV20-1 and TRBJ2-1; TRBD2 agrees at 7 bases. CDR3 length equals 15 residues. V was clipped by 3 bases and J by 4 bases; unmatched bases: 9. Germline CDR1 is DFQATT and CDR2 is SNEGSKA (reference sequence). The CDR3 loop is CSASRAGPLYNEQFF. CDR3 bases: TGCAGTGCTAGTCGAGCGGGGCCACTATACAATGAGCAGTTCTTC.

The chain has TRBV7-9 and TRBJ1-1; perhaps TRBD1 as D (6 bases). CDR1 is SEHNR and CDR2 is FQNEAQ in the germline V gene (reference sequence). V lost 4 bases and J 0 bases, leaving 12 bases between the germline ends. The CDR3 length is 15 residues. CDR3 sequence reads: CASSSLKGVNTEAFF. The CDR3 coding sequence is TGTGCCAGCAGCTCGTTAAAGGGGGTGAACACTGAAGCTTTCTTT.

In this sample, this clonotype turned up a few times. This sequence joins TRBV6-2 or TRBV6-3 and TRBJ1-2; D not resolved. This CDR3 has 15 residues. Trimming cost V 6 bases and J 1 base, with 15 bases left between them. Germline V gene sequence: CDR1 MNHEY, CDR2 SVGEGT. The CDR3 here is CASSNANRNNYGYTF. CDR3 bases: TGTGCCAGCAGCAACGCCAATAGGAATAACTATGGCTACACCTTC.

Concerning this clonotype: The CDR3 ends on some other residue instead of the conserved phenylalanine or tryptophan, so this is likely a read error. The chain couples TRBV25-1 to TRBJ2-7; 8 bases line up with TRBD1. The germline gives CDR1 MGHDK, CDR2 SYGVNS. This CDR3 is built from 14 residues. The ends lost 8 bases at V and 2 bases at J; junction bases unmatched: 8. CDR3 protein: CASGSGTGTYEQYY. CDR3 in DNA: TGTGCCAGCGGGTCTGGGACAGGCACCTACGAGCAGTACTAC.

This clonotype was observed a few times. The chain recombines TRBV9 with TRBJ2-3; 7 bases map to TRBD2. The J segment lost 2 bases and the V segment lost 4 bases, leaving 7 bases of the junction unmatched. CDR1 SGDLS and CDR2 YYNGEE come from the germline V gene. The CDR3 loop spans 15 amino acids. The CDR3 region is CASSLGTITTDTQYF. Here the CDR3 DNA reads TGTGCCAGCAGCCTCGGGACTATCACCACAGATACGCAGTATTTT. Full variable domain (rest looked up from reference TRBV9 and TRBJ2-3): DSGVTQTPKHLITATGQRVTLRCSPRSGDLSVYWYQQSLDQGLQFLIQYYNGEERAKGNILERFSAQQFPDLHSELNLSSLELGDSALYFCASSLGTITTDTQYFGPGTRLTVL.

This clonotype has just a few counts. The chain employs TRBV6-2 or TRBV6-3 and TRBJ1-5; D not certain. This CDR3 spans 15 amino acids. Germline V gene sequence: CDR1 MNHEY, CDR2 SVGEGT. V was pared by 5 bases and J by 2 bases, with 13 bases between. The CDR3 here is CASSATGSGNQPQHF. As DNA, the CDR3 is TGTGCCAGCAGTGCCACCGGGAGCGGCAATCAGCCCCAGCATTTT.